This TCR beta chain is drawn from a study of siplizumab effects on memory and regulatory T cells. Study-wide findings and caveats: Unstimulated subsets contained matches for only a minor fraction of alloreactive clones. The apparent diversity of naive T cells exceeded that of memory cells, and naive T cells seemed to make a major contribution to the alloresponse.

Of note for this clone: Its antigen is as yet unknown.

For every sample, some 9 x 10^4 TCR templates were assayed. TCRdb's table, derived via immunoSEQ multiplex PCR, lists solely in-frame clones and lacks some. The sample yields about 120,000 clones, 80% to 95% seen once. The V and J ends lost 4 bases and 5 bases respectively, with 6 bases between them. CDR1 MNHNY and CDR2 SVGAGI come from the germline V gene (reference sequence). The CDR3 consists of 11 residues. The sample taken for sequencing was non-Treg CD4+ T cells sorted from blood. This chain links TRBV6-6 with TRBJ2-7, with D maybe TRBD1 (5 bases). The sequence came from a human donor in good health. The DNA for the CDR3 is TGTGCCAGCAGTTGGGGCCACGAGCAGTACTTC. Translating gives CASSWGHEQYF.